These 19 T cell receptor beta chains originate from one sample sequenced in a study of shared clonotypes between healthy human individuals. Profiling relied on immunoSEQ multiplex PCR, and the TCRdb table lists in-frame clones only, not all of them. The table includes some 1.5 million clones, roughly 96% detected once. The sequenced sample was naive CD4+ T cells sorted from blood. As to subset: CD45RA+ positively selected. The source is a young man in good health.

CDR3 sequence reads: CASSTGSTYSNQPQHF. CDR3 DNA sequence: TGTGCCAGTAGTACCGGGAGCACCTATAGCAATCAGCCCCAGCATTTT. This rearrangement joins TRBV19 to TRBJ1-5; unclear D gene. This CDR3 comprises 16 residues. Germline assignment: CDR1 LNHDA and CDR2 SQIVND (reference sequence). V gave up 4 bases and J gave up 0 bases, with 13 bases separating them.

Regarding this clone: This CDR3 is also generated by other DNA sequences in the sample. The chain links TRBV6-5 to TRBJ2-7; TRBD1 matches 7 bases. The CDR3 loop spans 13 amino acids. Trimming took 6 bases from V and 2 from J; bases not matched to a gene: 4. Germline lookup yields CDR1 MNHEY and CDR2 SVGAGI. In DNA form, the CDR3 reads TGTGCCAGCAGCTCGGGACAGACCTACGAGCAGTACTTC. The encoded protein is CASSSGQTYEQYF.

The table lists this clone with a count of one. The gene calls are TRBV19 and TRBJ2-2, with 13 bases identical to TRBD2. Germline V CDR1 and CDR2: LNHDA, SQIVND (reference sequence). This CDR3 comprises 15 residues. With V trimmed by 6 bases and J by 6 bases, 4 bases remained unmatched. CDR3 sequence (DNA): TGTGCCAGTAGGCCAGGACTAGCGGGAGCCGGGGAGCTGTTTTTT. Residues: CASRPGLAGAGELFF. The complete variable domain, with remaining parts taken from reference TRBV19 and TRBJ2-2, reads DGGITQSPKYLFRKEGQNVTLSCEQNLNHDAMYWYRQDPGQGLRLIYYSQIVNDFQKGDIAEGYSVSREKKESFPLTVTSAQKNPTAFYLCASRPGLAGAGELFFGEGSRLTVL.

The CDR3 spells CASSPAGSSSYNEQFF. The CDR3 DNA reads TGTGCCAGCTCACCCGCCGGGTCAAGCTCCTACAATGAGCAGTTCTTC. The chain links TRBV18 to TRBJ2-1; D uncertain. V lost 3 bases, J lost 0 bases, and 12 bases lay in between. The V gene's germline CDR1 is KGHSH and CDR2 LQKENI. The CDR3 totals 16 residues. The full variable domain, rest sourced from reference TRBV18 and TRBJ2-1, is NAGVMQNPRHLVRRRGQEARLRCSPMKGHSHVYWYRQLPEEGLKFMVYLQKENIIDESGMPKERFSAEFPKEGPSILRIQQVVRGDSAAYFCASSPAGSSSYNEQFFGPGTRLTVL.

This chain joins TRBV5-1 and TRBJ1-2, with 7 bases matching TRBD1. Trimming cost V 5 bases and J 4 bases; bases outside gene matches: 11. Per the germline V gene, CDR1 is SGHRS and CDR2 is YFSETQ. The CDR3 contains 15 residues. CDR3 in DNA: TGCGCCAGCAGGGAAGGGGGCGTAACGATCTATGGCTACACCTTC. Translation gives CASREGGVTIYGYTF.

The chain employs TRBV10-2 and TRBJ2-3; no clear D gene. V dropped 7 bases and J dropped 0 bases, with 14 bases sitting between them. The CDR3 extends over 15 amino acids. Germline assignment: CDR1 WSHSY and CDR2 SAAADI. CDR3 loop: CASIPTSLSTDTQYF. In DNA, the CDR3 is TGCGCCAGCATCCCGACATCGTTGAGCACAGATACGCAGTATTTT.

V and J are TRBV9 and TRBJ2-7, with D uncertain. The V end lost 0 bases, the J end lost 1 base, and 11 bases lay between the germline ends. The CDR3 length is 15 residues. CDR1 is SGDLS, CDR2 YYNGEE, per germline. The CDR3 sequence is CASSVGTDVSYEQYF. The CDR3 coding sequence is TGTGCCAGCAGCGTAGGGACGGACGTTTCCTACGAGCAGTACTTC.

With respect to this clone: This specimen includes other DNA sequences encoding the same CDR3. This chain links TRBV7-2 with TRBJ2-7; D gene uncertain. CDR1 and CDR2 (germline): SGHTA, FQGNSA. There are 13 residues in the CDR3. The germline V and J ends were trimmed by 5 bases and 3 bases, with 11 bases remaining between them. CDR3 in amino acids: CASSLGRVYEQYF. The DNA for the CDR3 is TGTGCCAGCAGCCTTGGACGGGTCTACGAGCAGTACTTC.

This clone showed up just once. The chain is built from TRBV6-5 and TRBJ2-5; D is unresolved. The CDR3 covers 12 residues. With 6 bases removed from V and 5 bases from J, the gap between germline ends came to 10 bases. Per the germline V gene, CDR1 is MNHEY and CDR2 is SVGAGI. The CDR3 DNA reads TGTGCCAGCAGGGGCACCCTCGAGACCCAGTACTTC. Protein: CASRGTLETQYF.

The CDR3 here is CASSPLWGGAIQETQYF. In DNA form, the CDR3 reads TGTGCCAGCTCACCTCTATGGGGAGGGGCCATTCAAGAGACCCAGTACTTC. V usage is TRBV18 and J usage is TRBJ2-5; 7 bases line up with TRBD2. Trimming cost V 3 bases and J 2 bases; bases outside gene matches: 12. Germline V gene data show CDR1 as KGHSH and CDR2 as LQKENI. CDR3 length: 17 amino acids.

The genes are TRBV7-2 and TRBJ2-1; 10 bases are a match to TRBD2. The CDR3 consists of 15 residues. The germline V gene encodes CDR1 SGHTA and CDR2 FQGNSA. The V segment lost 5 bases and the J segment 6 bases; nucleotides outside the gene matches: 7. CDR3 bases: TGTGCCAGCAGCAAGAGGACTAGCGGAGGCAATGAGCAGTTCTTC. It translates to CASSKRTSGGNEQFF.

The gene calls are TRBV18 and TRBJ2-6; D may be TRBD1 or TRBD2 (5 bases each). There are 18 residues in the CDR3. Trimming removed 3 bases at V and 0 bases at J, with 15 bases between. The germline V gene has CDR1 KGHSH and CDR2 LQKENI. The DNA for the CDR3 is TGTGCCAGCTCACCGGGACCTAAAAAGATCTCTGGGGCCAACGTCCTGACTTTC. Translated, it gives CASSPGPKKISGANVLTF.

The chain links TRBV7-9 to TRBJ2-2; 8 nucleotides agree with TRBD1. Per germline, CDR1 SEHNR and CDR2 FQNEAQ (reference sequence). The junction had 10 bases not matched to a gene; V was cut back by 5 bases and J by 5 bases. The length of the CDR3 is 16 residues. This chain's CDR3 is CASSPLDRGATGELFF. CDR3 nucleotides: TGTGCCAGCAGCCCCCTTGACAGGGGCGCGACCGGGGAGCTGTTTTTT.

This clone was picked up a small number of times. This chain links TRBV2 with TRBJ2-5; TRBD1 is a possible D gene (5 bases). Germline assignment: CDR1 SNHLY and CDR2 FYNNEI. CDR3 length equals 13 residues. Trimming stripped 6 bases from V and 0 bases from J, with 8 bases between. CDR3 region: CASRRQYQETQYF. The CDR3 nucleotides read TGTGCCAGCAGACGACAGTACCAAGAGACCCAGTACTTC.

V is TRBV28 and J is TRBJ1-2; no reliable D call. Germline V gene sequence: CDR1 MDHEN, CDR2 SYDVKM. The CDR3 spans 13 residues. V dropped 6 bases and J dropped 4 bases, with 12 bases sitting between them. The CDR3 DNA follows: TGTGCCAGCAGACGTACCGAATCCTATGGCTACACCTTC. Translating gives CASRRTESYGYTF.

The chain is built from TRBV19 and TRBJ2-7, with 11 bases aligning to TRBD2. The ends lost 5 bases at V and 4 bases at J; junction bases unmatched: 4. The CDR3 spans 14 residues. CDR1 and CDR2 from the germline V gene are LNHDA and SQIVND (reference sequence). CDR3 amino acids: CASSVTSGRYEQYF. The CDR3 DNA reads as TGTGCCAGTAGTGTTACTAGCGGGAGATACGAGCAGTACTTC.

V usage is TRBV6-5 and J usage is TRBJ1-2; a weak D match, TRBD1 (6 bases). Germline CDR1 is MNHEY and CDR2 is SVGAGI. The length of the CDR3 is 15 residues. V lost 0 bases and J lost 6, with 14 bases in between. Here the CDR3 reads CASSYSRRGGDGYTF. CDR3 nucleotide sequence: TGTGCCAGCAGTTACTCAAGGCGAGGGGGGGATGGCTACACCTTC.

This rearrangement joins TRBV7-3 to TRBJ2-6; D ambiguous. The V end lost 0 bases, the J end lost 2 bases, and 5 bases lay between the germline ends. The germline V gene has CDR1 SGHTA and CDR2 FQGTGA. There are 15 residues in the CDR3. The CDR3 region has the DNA TGTGCCAGCAGCTTAACTACTCCTGGGGCCAACGTCCTGACTTTC. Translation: CASSLTTPGANVLTF. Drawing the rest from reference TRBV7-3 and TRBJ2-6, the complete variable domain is GAGVSQTPSNKVTEKGKYVELRCDPISGHTALYWYRQSLGQGPEFLIYFQGTGAADDSGLPNDRFFAVRPEGSVSTLKIQRTERGDSAVYLCASSLTTPGANVLTFGAGSRLTVL.

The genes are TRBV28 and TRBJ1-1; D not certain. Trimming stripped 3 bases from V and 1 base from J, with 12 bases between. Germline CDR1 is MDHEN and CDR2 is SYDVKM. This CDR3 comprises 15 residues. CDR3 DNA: TGTGCCAGCAGTTTCCCTGAGGCAGGGAACACTGAAGCTTTCTTT. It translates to CASSFPEAGNTEAFF.